This T cell receptor beta chain stems from a study of monozygotic twins with inflammatory bowel disease. UMIs containing a 6-nucleotide sample barcode were added via template switching. TCRdb reanalyzed the 5' RACE reads and collapses them to one entry per CDR3 protein, without DNA. Its clone listing holds some 300,000 distinct CDR3 sequences. One blood sample of 2 to 2.5 ml was taken from each donor. Blood samples, whole and unsorted for T cells, yielded the isolated total RNA. CDR3 length: 13 amino acids. CDR1 is MNHEY and CDR2 is SVGEGT in the germline V gene. The chain employs TRBV6-2 or TRBV6-3 and TRBJ1-5. The sequenced material came from blood. The TCR was taken from a human donor with ulcerative colitis or Crohn's disease, or a healthy co-twin of an affected twin (not recorded which). The CDR3: CASSRAGNQPQHF.